The rows below give T cell receptor beta chains drawn from one sample of a study of blood T cell repertoires in COVID-19. Assay: immunoSEQ multiplex PCR; the TCRdb copy retains only in-frame clones and omits some. The sample carries roughly 380,000 clones, 89% recorded once. Material for sequencing was peripheral blood. The receptors shown here come from an older woman with COVID-19, enrolled during active disease. Both conserved end residues are part of each CDR3. Each record gives: V gene, D gene, clone size, J gene, CDR3 protein, CDR3 DNA. D genes are given only for firm matches. Clone sizes are given selectively: once, few, many, or a class where the clone is expanded.

>TRBV18|TRBD1|NA|TRBJ1-6
CASSEVGTGGNSPLHF
TGTGCCAGCTCGGAGGTAGGGACAGGCGGGAATTCACCCCTCCACTTT
>TRBV18|TRBD1|NA|TRBJ1-1
CASSRRRGAEAFF
TGTGCCAGCTCACGCCGCAGGGGGGCTGAAGCTTTCTTT
>TRBV12-3/TRBV12-4|TRBD2|NA|TRBJ2-3
CASSLVPGGTQYF
TGTGCCAGCAGTTTAGTCCCGGGGGGTACGCAGTATTTT
>TRBV6-5|NA|few|TRBJ1-5
CASRNNDISNQPQHF
TGTGCCAGCAGGAACAACGACATTAGCAATCAGCCCCAGCATTTT
>TRBV12-3/TRBV12-4|NA|few|TRBJ1-2
CASSLGGLGYTF
TGTGCCAGCAGTTTAGGAGGCCTTGGCTACACCTTC
>TRBV5-1|NA|NA|TRBJ1-2
CASSPGTEGRISGYTF
TGCGCCAGCAGCCCGGGAACGGAGGGAAGAATTTCTGGCTACACCTTC
>TRBV20-1|NA|NA|TRBJ1-1
CSARRQVEAFF
TGCAGTGCCCGCAGACAGGTTGAAGCTTTCTTT
>TRBV4-2|NA|NA|TRBJ1-1
CASSQDPGTEAFF
TGTGCCAGCAGCCAAGATCCCGGCACTGAAGCTTTCTTT
>TRBV11-2|TRBD1|NA|TRBJ1-2
CASRSIRQGANYGYTF
TGTGCCAGCAGATCCATTAGACAGGGAGCAAACTATGGCTACACCTTC
>TRBV19|TRBD1|NA|TRBJ2-2
CASSPRTGEAGELFF
TGTGCCAGTAGTCCCCGGACAGGGGAAGCCGGGGAGCTGTTTTTT
>TRBV2|NA|once|TRBJ1-5
CASSEVTVQPQHF
TGTGCCAGCAGTGAAGTTACAGTTCAGCCCCAGCATTTT
>TRBV6-2/TRBV6-3|NA|NA|TRBJ1-5
CASSYLVQGPGYQPQHF
TGTGCCAGCAGTTACCTCGTTCAGGGCCCTGGATATCAGCCCCAGCATTTT
>TRBV7-2|TRBD1|NA|TRBJ1-2
CASSFDRVRGYTF
TGTGCCAGCAGCTTTGACAGGGTGCGTGGCTACACCTTC
>TRBV6-2/TRBV6-3|NA|NA|TRBJ1-4
CASSSWGQGLVRRNDEKLFF
TGTGCCAGCAGTTCCTGGGGGCAGGGTTTAGTTAGGAGGAATGATGAAAAACTGTTTTTT
>TRBV7-3|TRBD2|NA|TRBJ2-7
CASSPAGGYEQYF
TGTGCCAGCAGCCCTGCGGGGGGCTACGAGCAGTACTTC
>TRBV5-1|TRBD1|NA|TRBJ2-7
CASSIGQGWSYEQYF
TGCGCCAGCAGCATCGGACAGGGTTGGTCCTACGAGCAGTACTTC
>TRBV6-5|NA|NA|TRBJ1-1
CASNQPGGDTEAFF
TGTGCCAGCAATCAACCGGGGGGGGACACTGAAGCTTTCTTT